The clone carrying this T cell receptor (beta chain) occurred once. Sequenced by immunoSEQ multiplex PCR; TCRdb stores in-frame clones only, minus some. This table has under 80,000 clones, more than 85% appearing once. This sample was included in a study of OX40 agonist ivuxolimab in advanced cancers. The CDR3 has 16 amino acids. The ends were cut back, 2 bases at V and 0 bases at J, with 13 bases in the middle. The germline CDR1 and CDR2 sequences are LGHNA and YSLEER. Material: CD4+ or CD8+ T cells sorted from blood, obtained in a trial of the OX40 agonist ivuxolimab. The TCR originated in an adult with an advanced solid tumor such as melanoma, head and neck, liver or kidney cancer. V usage is TRBV4-3 and J usage is TRBJ1-2; no reliable D call. Here the CDR3 DNA reads TGCGCCAGCAGCCAAACTTGGGGTTCACCTAACTATGGCTACACCTTC. It specifies CASSQTWGSPNYGYTF.